Listed below are T cell receptor beta chains from one sample, sequenced in a study of CD8 T cells in Susac syndrome. TCRdb itself ran the immunoSEQ multiplex PCR reads through MiXCR, one entry per CDR3 protein. The sample holds more than 65,000 distinct CDR3 sequences, about 94% seen once. Sequencing was performed on CD8+ T cells from PBMCs. The receptor set was obtained from a human donor with multiple sclerosis. CDR3s include the opening cysteine and the closing phenylalanine or tryptophan. Each record gives: D gene, clone size, CDR3 length, J gene, V gene, CDR3 protein, CDR3 DNA. The D gene is left open where the match is weak. Where a row states a size, it is once, few, many or the class of an expanded clone; other rows omit it.

.,.,15,TRBJ1-3,TRBV7-9,CASSKSFGSGNTIYF,TGTGCCAGCAGCAAGTCATTCGGGTCCGGAAACACCATATATTTT
TRBD2,.,14,TRBJ2-5,TRBV20-1,CSARLAGATETQYF,TGCAGTGCTCGTCTAGCGGGAGCAACAGAGACCCAGTACTTC
TRBD1,.,17,TRBJ2-3,TRBV12-3/TRBV12-4,CASSSGTGGTSTDTQYF,TGTGCCAGCAGTTCCGGGACAGGGGGGACTAGCACAGATACGCAGTATTTT
.,.,14,TRBJ2-3,TRBV5-1,CASSFEGLTDTQYF,TGCGCCAGCAGCTTCGAGGGACTGACAGATACGCAGTATTTT
.,.,13,TRBJ2-5,TRBV5-4,CASSLGSQETQYF,TGTGCCAGCAGCTTGGGCTCCCAAGAGACCCAGTACTTC
.,.,14,TRBJ2-7,TRBV5-6,CASSLGDSGYEQYF,TGTGCCAGCAGCTTAGGAGACTCCGGCTACGAGCAGTACTTC
TRBD1,.,14,TRBJ2-7,TRBV5-1,CASSSRTGIDEQYF,TGCGCCAGCAGCTCACGGACAGGGATCGACGAGCAGTACTTC
.,.,14,TRBJ1-1,TRBV7-8,CASSLSGRETEAFF,TGTGCCAGCAGCCTATCGGGCAGGGAGACTGAAGCTTTCTTT
.,.,20,TRBJ2-4,TRBV7-3,CASSLALPGQGPLAKNIQYF,TGTGCCAGCAGCTTAGCCCTTCCCGGTCAGGGGCCTTTAGCCAAAAACATTCAGTACTTC
.,.,14,TRBJ2-1,TRBV13,CASSPRQPYNEQFF,TGTGCCAGCAGCCCAAGACAGCCCTACAATGAGCAGTTCTTC
TRBD2,.,14,TRBJ2-5,TRBV20-1,CSARVGGGPETQYF,TGCAGTGCTAGAGTTGGCGGGGGGCCAGAGACCCAGTACTTC
.,.,15,TRBJ2-6,TRBV3-1,CASSQGDTGANVLTF,TGTGCCAGCAGCCAAGGCGACACTGGGGCCAACGTCCTGACTTTC
.,.,17,TRBJ1-1,TRBV27,CASSPPTPGGMNTEAFF,TGTGCCAGCAGTCCCCCAACACCTGGAGGAATGAACACTGAAGCTTTCTTT
.,.,14,TRBJ2-5,TRBV19,CASSERQLQETQYF,TGTGCCAGTTCTGAGAGGCAGCTACAAGAGACCCAGTACTTC
.,once,12,TRBJ2-2,TRBV12-3/TRBV12-4,CASSNGGGELFF,TGTGCCAGCAGTAACGGGGGCGGGGAGCTGTTTTTT
TRBD2,.,12,TRBJ2-7,TRBV7-9,CASSGLADEQYF,TGTGCCAGCAGCGGACTAGCAGACGAGCAGTACTTC